A single sample gave rise to the 3 T cell receptor beta chains below, sequenced in a study of OX40 agonist ivuxolimab in advanced cancers. Libraries were made using the immunoSEQ multiplex PCR assay. TCRdb re-hosts the immuneACCESS table, in-frame sequences only. Its copies lack some clones; in the studies checked, an unresolved V gene accounts for under half of them, and the cause for the rest is not known. In this sample the table shows 45,000 to 65,000 clones, over 75% of which occur a single time. The ten biggest clones cover under 13% of the sample. The sequenced sample was CD4+ or CD8+ T cells sorted from blood, obtained in a trial of the OX40 agonist ivuxolimab. These receptors were obtained from an adult with an advanced solid tumor such as melanoma, head and neck, liver or kidney cancer.

This clone was detected a few times. V gene TRBV6-6 combines with J gene TRBJ2-2, with 9 nucleotides matching TRBD1. Per germline, CDR1 MNHNY and CDR2 SVGAGI (reference sequence). The CDR3 runs 16 residues. V was pared by 2 bases and J by 7 bases, with 8 bases of the junction left unmatched. As DNA, the CDR3 is TGTGCCAGCAGTTACACTCCGGGACAGGGTGGCGGGGAGCTGTTTTTT. Amino acid sequence: CASSYTPGQGGGELFF.

The chain links TRBV29-1 to TRBJ2-2; no clear D gene. The CDR3 is 14 amino acids. CDR1 SQVTM and CDR2 ANQGSEA come from the germline V gene. Deletions cut 0 bases from V and 3 bases from J, with 8 bases between. The CDR3 protein is CSVEEKPHTGELFF. The CDR3 DNA is TGCAGCGTTGAAGAAAAACCACACACCGGGGAGCTGTTTTTT.

The chain combines TRBV7-9 with TRBJ2-7, with unresolved D. The CDR3 length is 15 residues. The germline gives CDR1 SEHNR, CDR2 FQNEAQ (reference sequence). V dropped 0 bases and J dropped 0 bases, with 9 bases sitting between them. The CDR3 sequence: CASSLAGIGSYEQYF. CDR3 nucleotides: TGTGCCAGCAGCTTAGCGGGGATAGGCTCCTACGAGCAGTACTTC.